This T cell receptor (beta chain) was captured by sequencing in a study of blood T cell repertoires in COVID-19. The assay was immunoSEQ multiplex PCR, and TCRdb's table has in-frame clones only and misses some. The repertoire consists of around 310,000 clones, with over 85% occurring once and the leading ten covering less than 9.5%. The study drew participants aged roughly 18 to 95 years from 20 to 30 US areas. Trimming shortened V by 8 bases and J by 6 bases, and 13 bases separated the two germline ends. Germline assignment: CDR1 SQVTM and CDR2 ANQGSEA. The CDR3 is 12 residues long. Sequenced material: PBMCs or T cells enriched from blood (not recorded which). This TCR derives from a woman younger than 45 who had recovered from COVID-19. This sequence joins TRBV29-1 and TRBJ2-2, with D unresolved. The CDR3 protein is CSSRFPAGELFF. DNA of the CDR3: TGCAGCTCCAGGTTTCCGGCCGGGGAGCTGTTTTTT.